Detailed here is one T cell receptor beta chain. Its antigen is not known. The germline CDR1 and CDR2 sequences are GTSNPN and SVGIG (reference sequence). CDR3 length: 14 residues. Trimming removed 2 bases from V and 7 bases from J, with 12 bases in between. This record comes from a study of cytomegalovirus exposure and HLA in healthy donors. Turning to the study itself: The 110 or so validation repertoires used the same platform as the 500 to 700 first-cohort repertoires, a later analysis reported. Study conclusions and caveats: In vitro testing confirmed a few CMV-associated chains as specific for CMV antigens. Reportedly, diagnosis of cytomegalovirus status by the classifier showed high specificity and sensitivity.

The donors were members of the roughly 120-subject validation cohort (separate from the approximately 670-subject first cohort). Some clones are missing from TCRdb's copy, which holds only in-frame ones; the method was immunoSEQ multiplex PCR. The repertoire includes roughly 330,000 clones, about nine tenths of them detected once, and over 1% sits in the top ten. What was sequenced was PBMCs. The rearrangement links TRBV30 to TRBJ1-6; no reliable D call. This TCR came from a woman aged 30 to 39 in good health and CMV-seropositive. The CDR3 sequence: CAWSPSVGNSPLHF. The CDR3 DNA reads TGTGCCTGGAGTCCCAGTGTAGGGAATTCACCCCTCCACTTT. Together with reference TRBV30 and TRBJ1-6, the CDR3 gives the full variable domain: SQTIHQWPATLVQPVGSPLSLECTVEGTSNPNLYWYRQAAGRGLQLLFYSVGIGQISSEVPQNLSASRPQDRQFILSSKKLLLSDSGFYLCAWSPSVGNSPLHFGNGTRLTVT.